The 25 T cell receptor beta chains below were found in one sample sequenced in a study of T-cell reconstitution after alpha-beta-depleted transplantation in children. Library preparation (for TCRbeta) was performed with unique molecular identifiers. TCRdb re-called the PCR reads with MiXCR, one entry per CDR3 protein. Among 450,000 to 600,000 distinct CDR3 sequences listed, roughly 33% were seen once. The input for sequencing was PBMCs from the stem cell graft donor, taken from the stem cell graft. The receptor source for this set is a human donor who donated a stem cell graft to a child with aplastic anemia.

CDR3 bases: TGTGCCAGCAGCATAGGACCATACGAGCAGTACTTC. Translated, it gives CASSIGPYEQYF. This sequence joins TRBV7-9 and TRBJ2-7; D remains ambiguous. CDR1 is SEHNR, CDR2 FQNEAQ, per germline (reference sequence). This CDR3 has 12 residues. Trimming pared 5 bases from V and 4 bases from J, leaving 9 bases between.

This clonotype was seen only a few times. The J gene is TRBJ1-3, the V gene TRBV7-2; D is perhaps TRBD1 (5 bases). The germline CDR1 and CDR2 sequences are SGHTA and FQGNSA. Trimming cost V 5 bases and J 2 bases, with 16 bases left between them. The CDR3 covers 16 residues. CDR3 sequence: CASSPTPGRAGNTIYF. In DNA form, the CDR3 reads TGTGCCAGCAGCCCCACGCCAGGCAGGGCTGGAAACACCATATATTTT.

The CDR3 DNA sequence: TGTGCCAGCAGTTTGTCTCCAGGACTTCTCTCTGGAAACACCATATATTTT. Residues: CASSLSPGLLSGNTIYF. The chain uses TRBV12-3 or TRBV12-4 and TRBJ1-3; no reliable D call. Trimming removed 3 bases from V and 0 bases from J, with 15 bases in between. The CDR3 is made up of 17 amino acids.

The rearrangement links TRBV4-1 to TRBJ1-1, with TRBD1 as a possible D gene (5 bases). Trimming took off 1 base at V and 2 bases at J, with 20 bases between the two ends. From germline, CDR1 is MGHRA and CDR2 YSYEKL. CDR3 size: 18 residues. CDR3 in amino acids: CASSQVIRRRGPNTEAFF. The CDR3 nucleotides read TGCGCCAGCAGCCAAGTGATCAGGCGAAGGGGCCCAAACACTGAAGCTTTCTTT.

The chain is built from TRBV20-1 and TRBJ1-5, with a tentative D call TRBD1 (5 bases). Germline values: CDR1 DFQATT, CDR2 SNEGSKA (reference sequence). Trimming removed 1 base from V and 3 bases from J, with 10 bases in between. This CDR3 has 14 residues. The CDR3 here is CSARVQGDNQPQHF. CDR3 bases: TGCAGTGCTAGAGTCCAGGGTGACAATCAGCCCCAGCATTTT.

This clonotype appeared a few times. The chain combines TRBV27 with TRBJ2-7; 16 positions agree with TRBD2. CDR1 is MNHEY, CDR2 SMNVEV, per germline (reference sequence). J was trimmed by 7 bases and V by 6 bases; bases with no gene match: 6. This CDR3 region has 15 residues. CDR3 region: CASRSGTSGRGEQYF. In nucleotides, the CDR3 is TGTGCCAGCAGATCCGGGACTAGCGGGAGGGGGGAGCAGTACTTC.

This clonotype was recorded once. The V and J genes are TRBV5-1 and TRBJ1-3; possibly TRBD1 for D (5 bases). Trimming removed 4 bases at V and 0 bases at J, with 14 bases between. Germline V gene lookup returns CDR1 SGHRS and CDR2 YFSETQ. The CDR3 loop spans 16 amino acids. The CDR3 coding sequence is TGCGCCAGCAGCCTGGGACTTCCAACCTCTGGAAACACCATATATTTT. The encoded protein is CASSLGLPTSGNTIYF. Full variable domain (remainder filled in from reference TRBV5-1 and TRBJ1-3): KAGVTQTPRYLIKTRGQQVTLSCSPISGHRSVSWYQQTPGQGLQFLFEYFSETQRNKGNFPGRFSGRQFSNSRSEMNVSTLELGDSALYLCASSLGLPTSGNTIYFGEGSWLTVV.

This sequence joins TRBV24-1 and TRBJ2-2, with D unclear. V was cut by 6 bases and J by 4 bases, with 2 bases left in between. This CDR3 comprises 11 residues. Germline loops: CDR1 KGHDR, CDR2 SFDVKD. CDR3 DNA sequence: TGTGCCACCAGTTTCACCGGGGAGCTGTTTTTT. This codes for CATSFTGELFF.

The rearrangement joins TRBV20-1 to TRBJ2-5; 8 bases align to TRBD1. The CDR3 is 15 amino acids. Unmatched junction bases numbered 11, after V lost 4 bases and J lost 4 bases. CDR1 is DFQATT and CDR2 is SNEGSKA in the germline V gene (reference sequence). CDR3 residues: CSAIPRTGIRETQYF. CDR3 DNA: TGCAGTGCTATCCCTCGGACAGGGATTAGAGAGACCCAGTACTTC.

The chain combines TRBV7-3 with TRBJ2-5, with a weak D call TRBD2 (6 bases). Trimming removed 4 bases from V and 5 bases from J, with 11 bases in between. The CDR3 has 13 residues. Germline-derived CDR1 and CDR2 are SGHTA and FQGTGA. CDR3 coding DNA: TGTGCCAGCAGCTATTATCGGGGGGAGACCCAGTACTTC. The encoded protein is CASSYYRGETQYF.

The V and J genes are TRBV20-1 and TRBJ2-7, with 10 positions matching TRBD2. This CDR3 region has 16 residues. V trimming: 0 bases; J trimming: 1 base; junction bases outside the gene matches: 6. Germline values: CDR1 DFQATT, CDR2 SNEGSKA (reference sequence). CDR3 DNA sequence: TGCAGTGCTAGAGATTGGAGACTAGCGGGTTCCTACGAGCAGTACTTC. This sequence encodes CSARDWRLAGSYEQYF.

This chain's CDR3 is CSAIRAGSNQPQHF. For the CDR3, the DNA is TGCAGTGCGATCCGGGCCGGGAGCAATCAGCCCCAGCATTTT. The rearrangement joins TRBV20-1 to TRBJ1-5; D remains unclear. This CDR3 region has 14 residues. Trimming shortened V by 6 bases and J by 1 base, and 13 bases separated the two germline ends. The V gene's germline CDR1 is DFQATT and CDR2 SNEGSKA (reference sequence).

The chain combines TRBV5-6 with TRBJ2-6; D uncertain. The CDR3 extends over 18 amino acids. The V end lost 4 bases, the J end lost 4 bases, and 21 bases lay between the germline ends. CDR1 SGHDT and CDR2 YYEEEE come from the germline V gene. CDR3 loop: CASSPTKAGFRGANVLTF. DNA of the CDR3: TGTGCCAGCAGCCCCACCAAGGCCGGCTTTAGGGGGGCCAACGTCCTGACTTTC.

CDR3 loop: CASSQGTGFTEAFF. The CDR3 DNA reads as TGCGCCAGCAGCCAAGGCACAGGGTTTACTGAAGCTTTCTTT. The genes are TRBV4-3 and TRBJ1-1; D is perhaps TRBD1 (6 bases). Trimming left V 1 base short and J 5 bases short, with 11 bases between. Germline V gene data show CDR1 as LGHNA and CDR2 as YSLEER. The CDR3 loop spans 14 amino acids.

This chain connects TRBV19 to TRBJ1-5; D is uncertain. The V gene's germline CDR1 is LNHDA and CDR2 SQIVND (reference sequence). Between the trimmed V and J ends, which lost 6 bases and 6 bases, there was a span of 9 bases. The CDR3 totals 12 residues. For the CDR3, the DNA is TGTGCCAGTAGGGCCGCGGGTCAGCCCCAGCATTTT. Encoded protein: CASRAAGQPQHF.

CDR3 DNA sequence: TGTGCCAGCAGTAGGGACAGGGAGAGAGAATCACCCCTCCACTTT. Translated: CASSRDRERESPLHF. This sequence joins TRBV12-3 or TRBV12-4 and TRBJ1-6; 9 nucleotides match TRBD1. The CDR3 spans 15 residues. V shed 5 bases, J shed 10 bases, and the junction held 9 bases outside the gene matches.

The gene calls are TRBV6-2 or TRBV6-3 and TRBJ1-2, with 7 bases lining up with TRBD1. The junction had 12 bases not matched to a gene; V was cut back by 6 bases and J by 5 bases. The CDR3 sequence is 15 residues long. Germline CDR1 and CDR2: MNHEY and SVGEGT. In DNA, the CDR3 is TGTGCCAGCAGCAATCCTGGACAGGACCTTTATGGCTACACCTTC. This codes for CASSNPGQDLYGYTF.

This clonotype was seen only a few times. This rearrangement joins TRBV7-2 to TRBJ1-1, with D possibly TRBD1 on 5 matching bases. Germline V gene lookup returns CDR1 SGHTA and CDR2 FQGNSA. The CDR3 sequence is 15 residues long. V lost 3 bases, J lost 1 base, and 12 bases lay in between. The CDR3 nucleotides read TGTGCCAGCAGCTTGGAGGGAACAGGGAACACTGAAGCTTTCTTT. It translates to CASSLEGTGNTEAFF.

This clonotype has only a few counts. CDR3 in DNA: TGTGCCAGCAGTTTAGGTGACCGGAGCTCCTACAATGAGCAGTTCTTC. It is translated as CASSLGDRSSYNEQFF. The chain has TRBV12-3 or TRBV12-4 and TRBJ2-1; D not resolved. This CDR3 spans 16 amino acids. Trimming pared 1 base from V and 0 bases from J, leaving 10 bases between.

The gene calls are TRBV6-5 and TRBJ1-2, with TRBD1 matching over 9 bases. From germline, CDR1 is MNHEY and CDR2 SVGAGI. The CDR3 has 12 amino acids. The ends lost 6 bases at V and 10 bases at J; junction bases unmatched: 6. CDR3 DNA: TGTGCCAGCAGCCCTGGGACAGGGTACTACACCTTC. It is translated as CASSPGTGYYTF.

The gene calls are TRBV28 and TRBJ2-2, with TRBD1 matching 8 bases. Germline-derived CDR1 and CDR2 are MDHEN and SYDVKM. After removal of 2 bases from V and 7 bases from J, the junction contained 6 bases not matched to a gene. CDR3 length equals 15 residues. CDR3 loop: CASSLRQGYSGELFF. The CDR3 DNA reads TGTGCCAGCAGTTTACGACAGGGGTATAGCGGGGAGCTGTTTTTT. The full variable domain, in which reference TRBV28 and TRBJ2-2 provide the parts outside the CDR3, is DVKVTQSSRYLVKRTGEKVFLECVQDMDHENMFWYRQDPGLGLRLIYFSYDVKMKEKGDIPEGYSVSREKKERFSLILESASTNQTSMYLCASSLRQGYSGELFFGEGSRLTVL.

This clonotype was detected many times. The chain employs TRBV20-1 and TRBJ1-3; no clear D. The germline V gene encodes CDR1 DFQATT and CDR2 SNEGSKA (reference sequence). V was clipped by 2 bases and J by 1 base, with 9 bases between them. This CDR3 comprises 14 residues. CDR3 coding DNA: TGCAGTGCTAGAACGGGGTCGTCTGGAAACACCATATATTTT. This gives the protein CSARTGSSGNTIYF.

The chain joins TRBV5-1 to TRBJ1-1, with a tentative D call TRBD1 (6 bases). The germline V gene has CDR1 SGHRS and CDR2 YFSETQ. Trimming left V 3 bases short and J 0 bases short, with 15 bases between. CDR3 length: 16 amino acids. The CDR3 DNA sequence: TGCGCCAGCAGCTCCGGGGGGCGGTCTTTGAACACTGAAGCTTTCTTT. Amino acid sequence: CASSSGGRSLNTEAFF.

This clonotype has a handful of counts. CDR3 amino acids: CATSARGGLFTDTQYF. CDR3 in DNA: TGTGCCACCAGTGCCCGGGGCGGCCTCTTCACAGATACGCAGTATTTT. V and J are TRBV24-1 and TRBJ2-3, with D perhaps assigned TRBD1 or TRBD2 (5 bases each). The V gene lost 5 bases and the J gene lost 2 bases, with 16 bases spanning the gap. The CDR3 has 16 residues. The germline CDR1 and CDR2 sequences are KGHDR and SFDVKD.

CDR3 residues: CSAGWREGYNEQFF. In nucleotides, the CDR3 is TGCAGTGCCGGCTGGCGGGAGGGTTACAATGAGCAGTTCTTC. The chain links TRBV20-1 to TRBJ2-1; 9 positions match TRBD2. The CDR3 runs 14 residues. Germline V gene lookup returns CDR1 DFQATT and CDR2 SNEGSKA (reference sequence). V shed 6 bases and J 4 bases; nucleotides not matched to a gene: 7.